One T cell receptor (beta chain) is described in this entry. What it binds is unknown. This sample was taken from a study of cytomegalovirus exposure and HLA in healthy donors. Broader study findings: A later analysis showed TCR association rates differing by HLA locus, peaking at DRB1 and lowest at HLA-C. Researchers counted around 150 TCR beta chains as cytomegalovirus-associated. Analysis was carried out at a later point, and it linked a missense DCLRE1C variant to TCR beta V- and J-gene trimming. Cytomegalovirus status was reportedly diagnosed by the classifier with high sensitivity and specificity.

Primers for the PCR totalled 60 Vbeta and 13 Jbeta. Here immunoSEQ multiplex PCR was the method, and the copy in TCRdb shows in-frame clones only, minus some. The sample carries about 110,000 clones, about 84% recorded once. Per the germline V gene, CDR1 is SGHNT and CDR2 is YYREEE (reference sequence). The CDR3 is 14 residues long. V was pared by 5 bases and J by 2 bases, with 14 bases between. This TCR derives from a man younger than 45 in good health and CMV-seronegative. This rearrangement joins TRBV5-4 to TRBJ2-7; D may be TRBD1 (6 bases). The specimen sequenced was PBMCs. The CDR3 here is CASSHRGQTYEQYF. For the CDR3, the DNA is TGTGCCAGCAGTCATCGGGGACAAACCTACGAGCAGTACTTC.